Below, 25 T cell receptor beta chains from the same sample are listed, as sequenced in a study of tumor-infiltrating lymphocytes in localized non-small cell lung cancer. Sequencing used immunoSEQ multiplex PCR; TCRdb keeps in-frame clones, though not all of them. The sample gives approximately 12,000 clones, about 66% of which show up once; approximately 11% is in the top ten. The sequenced sample was uninvolved lung tissue not adjacent to the tumor. The receptors were sampled from a human donor with non-small cell lung cancer.

The sample holds a few counts of this clone. The chain combines TRBV5-1 with TRBJ2-3; 7 positions agree with TRBD1. Germline V gene sequence: CDR1 SGHRS, CDR2 YFSETQ. V shed 4 bases and J 6 bases; nucleotides not matched to a gene: 23. This CDR3 contains 19 residues. CDR3 DNA sequence: TGCGCCAGCAGCGGGACAGCGGCCGAGAATGTAGCCCCTGCGGATACGCAGTATTTT. Translated: CASSGTAAENVAPADTQYF.

This clone is deemed large. J is TRBJ1-1 and V is TRBV19; the D gene is possibly TRBD1 (6 bases). The germline V and J ends were trimmed by 5 bases and 3 bases, with 16 bases remaining between them. Germline V gene data show CDR1 as LNHDA and CDR2 as SQIVND (reference sequence). The length of the CDR3 is 15 residues. The CDR3 reads CASSPVRGGDTEAFF. The CDR3 bases are TGTGCCAGTAGTCCCGTGAGAGGGGGGGACACTGAAGCTTTCTTT.

CDR3: CASSPDGTSLNHEQYF. The CDR3 nucleotides are TGTGCCAGCAGCCCGGACGGGACTAGCCTTAACCACGAGCAGTACTTC. The gene calls are TRBV7-2 and TRBJ2-7; 9 positions match TRBD2. The CDR3 extends over 16 amino acids. V lost 5 bases to trimming and J lost 5 bases; unmatched junction nucleotides: 13. CDR1 and CDR2 from the germline V gene are SGHTA and FQGNSA.

This chain connects TRBV11-3 to TRBJ1-1, with 7 bases aligning to TRBD1. J gave up 7 bases and V 1 base, and 6 bases lay outside the gene matches. The CDR3 is 14 residues long. Looked up from germline, CDR1 is SGHNT and CDR2 is YENEEA. The CDR3 DNA sequence: TGTGCCAGCAGCTTAGTCGTGACAGGGAATGAAGCTTTCTTT. It codes for CASSLVVTGNEAFF.

The chain joins TRBV6-5 to TRBJ2-3; TRBD1 might be the D (5 bases). V gave up 2 bases and J gave up 4 bases, with 10 bases separating them. Per germline, CDR1 MNHEY and CDR2 SVGAGI. The CDR3 spans 14 residues. The CDR3 nucleotides are TGTGCCAGCAGTTACGCCAGGGTCGCAGATACGCAGTATTTT. Protein: CASSYARVADTQYF.

The V and J genes are TRBV5-6 and TRBJ2-7; TRBD2 agrees at 9 bases. Per the germline V gene, CDR1 is SGHDT and CDR2 is YYEEEE. The CDR3 runs 13 residues. Trimming at V came to 4 bases and at J to 6 bases, leaving 5 bases not matched to a gene. In DNA form, the CDR3 reads TGTGCCAGCAGCCCCGGGACTAGCTCCGAGCAGTACTTC. It is translated as CASSPGTSSEQYF.

The rearrangement links TRBV7-9 to TRBJ1-4; D gene unclear. V was cut by 1 base and J by 7 bases, with 13 bases left in between. The CDR3 is made up of 15 amino acids. CDR1 and CDR2 from the germline V gene are SEHNR and FQNEAQ (reference sequence). DNA for the CDR3: TGTGCCAGCAGCTTAGAAGCGGGAGCAGGTGAAAAACTGTTTTTT. It codes for CASSLEAGAGEKLFF.

This chain joins TRBV5-1 and TRBJ2-2, with D maybe TRBD1 (5 bases). Trimming left V 0 bases short and J 3 bases short, with 9 bases between. CDR3 size: 15 residues. The germline CDR1 and CDR2 sequences are SGHRS and YFSETQ. The CDR3 DNA reads TGCGCCAGCAGCTTGGGAGTGGGGCACACCGGGGAGCTGTTTTTT. Protein product: CASSLGVGHTGELFF.

This clone has only one observation. The genes are TRBV30 and TRBJ2-3; 7 positions agree with TRBD2. In germline, CDR1 is GTSNPN, CDR2 SVGIG (reference sequence). J gave up 1 base and V 0 bases, and 1 base lay outside the gene matches. The CDR3 is 14 residues long. As DNA, the CDR3 is TGTGCCTGGAGTGTGGCGGGAGGCACAGATACGCAGTATTTT. It yields the protein CAWSVAGGTDTQYF.

The V gene is TRBV6-5, the J gene TRBJ2-1; D gene unclear. V gave up 7 bases and J gave up 3 bases, with 10 bases separating them. CDR1 is MNHEY and CDR2 is SVGAGI in the germline V gene. The CDR3 runs to 13 residues. CDR3 region: CASNMDRYNEQFF. The CDR3 nucleotides read TGTGCCAGCAATATGGACCGCTACAATGAGCAGTTCTTC.

This chain uses TRBV6-5 with TRBJ1-1, with 7 bases that match TRBD1. The CDR3 totals 15 residues. Germline lookup yields CDR1 MNHEY and CDR2 SVGAGI. V lost 5 bases and J lost 5; bases outside the gene matches: 11. CDR3 sequence (DNA): TGTGCCAGCAGTCCCCAGAGACAGGGAGGGACTGAAGCTTTCTTT. Its protein is CASSPQRQGGTEAFF.

This sequence joins TRBV5-1 and TRBJ2-6; tentatively, D is TRBD1 (6 bases). V lost 2 bases and J 0 bases, leaving 9 bases between the germline ends. CDR3 size: 16 residues. Germline loops: CDR1 SGHRS, CDR2 YFSETQ. The DNA of the CDR3 is TGCGCCAGCAGCTTTACAGGGTACTCTGGGGCCAACGTCCTGACTTTC. Its translation is CASSFTGYSGANVLTF.

This rearrangement joins TRBV2 to TRBJ1-2, with unresolved D. The germline V gene has CDR1 SNHLY and CDR2 FYNNEI. The CDR3 has 13 residues. V was cut by 8 bases and J by 0 bases, with 10 bases left in between. DNA of the CDR3: TGTGCCAGCCTCACGGGGACTAACTATGGCTACACCTTC. This encodes CASLTGTNYGYTF.

The V call is TRBV27, the J call TRBJ1-3, with 7 bases aligning to TRBD1. The CDR3 runs 15 residues. Germline V gene data show CDR1 as MNHEY and CDR2 as SMNVEV (reference sequence). The V gene end was trimmed by 5 bases and the J gene end by 4 bases; junction bases not matched to a gene: 8. Here the CDR3 reads CASSPHTGEGNTIYF. Written as DNA, the CDR3 is TGTGCCAGCAGTCCACATACAGGGGAAGGAAACACCATATATTTT.

The rearrangement joins TRBV4-3 to TRBJ2-5; TRBD2 aligns across 8 bases. The germline gives CDR1 LGHNA, CDR2 YSLEER. V lost 0 bases to trimming and J lost 2 bases; unmatched junction nucleotides: 8. The CDR3 consists of 17 residues. DNA for the CDR3: TGCGCCAGCAGCCAAGATGGCCGGGGGGGGAGGCAAGAGACCCAGTACTTC. It yields the protein CASSQDGRGGRQETQYF.

In this sample, this clone turned up a few times. The CDR3 spells CASSPQGASREQYF. The CDR3 coding sequence is TGCGCCAGCAGCCCACAGGGGGCGAGTCGCGAGCAGTACTTC. The rearrangement uses TRBV4-3 and TRBJ2-7; 9 bases map to TRBD1. The germline CDR1 and CDR2 sequences are LGHNA and YSLEER. The CDR3 sequence is 14 residues long. Trimming removed 4 bases from V and 6 bases from J; junction bases left unmatched: 7.

The V call is TRBV6-5, the J call TRBJ1-5; D is ambiguous. V dropped 6 bases and J dropped 0 bases, with 12 bases sitting between them. This CDR3 spans 15 amino acids. Germline CDR1 reads MNHEY; CDR2 reads SVGAGI. The CDR3 loop is CASRIREYSNQPQHF. The CDR3 DNA sequence: TGTGCCAGCAGGATTCGGGAATATAGCAATCAGCCCCAGCATTTT.

The chain combines TRBV18 with TRBJ1-1; 8 bases match TRBD1. Trimming took 3 bases from V and 4 from J; bases not matched to a gene: 13. The CDR3 is 17 amino acids. CDR1 KGHSH and CDR2 LQKENI come from the germline V gene. The CDR3: CASSPPGQGDGGTEAFF. CDR3 DNA: TGTGCCAGCTCACCCCCTGGACAGGGAGATGGTGGCACTGAAGCTTTCTTT.

The V and J genes are TRBV18 and TRBJ2-3; 7 bases match TRBD2. The J segment lost 0 bases and the V segment lost 1 base, leaving 1 base of the junction unmatched. The CDR3 consists of 15 residues. The germline V gene has CDR1 KGHSH and CDR2 LQKENI. For the CDR3, the DNA is TGTGCCAGCTCACCACTAGCGGGTAGCACAGATACGCAGTATTTT. Its protein product is CASSPLAGSTDTQYF.

V gene TRBV5-1 combines with J gene TRBJ2-7; D might be TRBD1 (6 bases). The V and J ends lost 4 bases and 3 bases respectively, with 23 bases between them. The CDR3 is 17 amino acids. Germline V CDR1 and CDR2: SGHRS, YFSETQ. The CDR3 loop is CASSNPPTGFSVYEQYF. CDR3 nucleotide sequence: TGCGCCAGCAGCAACCCACCGACAGGTTTTTCCGTCTACGAGCAGTACTTC.

The J gene is TRBJ2-5, the V gene TRBV28, with 14 bases lining up with TRBD2. The junction had 5 bases not matched to a gene; V was cut back by 6 bases and J by 5 bases. Germline values: CDR1 MDHEN, CDR2 SYDVKM. This CDR3 has 15 amino acids. The CDR3 region is CASSPGLAGVETQYF. DNA of the CDR3: TGTGCCAGCAGCCCGGGACTAGCGGGAGTGGAGACCCAGTACTTC.

This clone turned up a few times. The rearrangement joins TRBV29-1 to TRBJ1-1; D remains ambiguous. V shed 7 bases and J shed 5 bases, with 17 bases lying between them. Germline CDR1 is SQVTM and CDR2 is ANQGSEA. CDR3 length: 13 amino acids. The CDR3, as DNA: TGCAGCGCCGTGAATCGGGCGGGGACTGAAGCTTTCTTT. This sequence encodes CSAVNRAGTEAFF.

The chain joins TRBV5-6 to TRBJ2-7, with no clear D. CDR1 and CDR2 (germline): SGHDT, YYEEEE. The CDR3 sequence is 14 residues long. With 2 bases removed from V and 1 base from J, the gap between germline ends came to 10 bases. This CDR3 reads CASSFLGRSYEQYF. In DNA, the CDR3 is TGTGCCAGCAGCTTTTTAGGGCGGTCCTACGAGCAGTACTTC.

The chain links TRBV5-8 to TRBJ2-5, with D uncertain. Germline V gene sequence: CDR1 SGHTS, CDR2 YDEGEE. This CDR3 region has 14 residues. V lost 0 bases, J lost 0 bases, and 6 bases lay in between. The CDR3 is CASSLVAYQETQYF. Written as DNA, the CDR3 is TGTGCCAGCAGCTTGGTAGCATACCAAGAGACCCAGTACTTC. Drawing the rest from reference TRBV5-8 and TRBJ2-5, the complete variable domain is EAGVTQSPTHLIKTRGQQATLRCSPISGHTSVYWYQQALGLGLQFLLWYDEGEERNRGNFPPRFSGRQFPNYSSELNVNALELEDSALYLCASSLVAYQETQYFGPGTRLLVL.

The DNA of the CDR3 is TGTGCCAGCAGTGAACTGGGACAGGGGGAAGACACTGAAGCTTTCTTT. It encodes CASSELGQGEDTEAFF. The rearrangement uses TRBV25-1 and TRBJ1-1; 11 nucleotides match TRBD1. The CDR3 totals 16 residues. Germline loops: CDR1 MGHDK, CDR2 SYGVNS. Trimming removed 2 bases from V and 3 bases from J; junction bases left unmatched: 5.